The 10 T cell receptor beta chains in this list originate from one sample, sequenced in a study of cytomegalovirus exposure and HLA in healthy donors. TCRdb keeps only in-frame clones here, not all; method: immunoSEQ multiplex PCR. The sample includes 35,000 to 50,000 clones, 93% seen only once; the top ten take less than 2.5%. The sequenced material came from PBMCs. The receptors here all came from a woman under 30 in good health and CMV-seronegative.

The gene calls are TRBV18 and TRBJ2-1, with a tentative D call TRBD1 (5 bases). This CDR3 has 14 amino acids. Looked up from germline, CDR1 is KGHSH and CDR2 is LQKENI. Trimming removed 3 bases from V and 5 bases from J, with 11 bases in between. The CDR3 DNA is TGTGCCAGCTCACCGACGGACACGGACAATGAGCAGTTCTTC. Translation gives CASSPTDTDNEQFF.

This clone is a singleton in its sample. This chain joins TRBV7-2 and TRBJ2-7; TRBD2 aligns across 10 bases. V lost 2 bases, J lost 4 bases, and 2 bases stayed unmatched. The germline V gene encodes CDR1 SGHTA and CDR2 FQGNSA. This CDR3 region has 14 residues. CDR3 sequence (DNA): TGTGCCAGCAGCTTACTAGCGGGAGCTTACGAGCAGTACTTC. Protein: CASSLLAGAYEQYF.

V and J are TRBV27 and TRBJ2-1, with 9 bases matching TRBD2. The CDR3 contains 15 residues. Germline assignment: CDR1 MNHEY and CDR2 SMNVEV (reference sequence). J lost 5 bases, V lost 2 bases, and 4 bases had no gene match. In DNA form, the CDR3 reads TGTGCCAGCAGTTTAGCTAGCGGGGCTAACAATGAGCAGTTCTTC. Translated, it gives CASSLASGANNEQFF.

CDR3 protein: CASSPDGTENIQYF. CDR3 nucleotide sequence: TGTGCCAGCAGCCCCGACGGGACAGAAAACATTCAGTACTTC. The chain employs TRBV7-2 and TRBJ2-4; the match to TRBD1 covers 7 bases. This CDR3 is 14 amino acids long. Trimming at V came to 5 bases and at J to 5 bases, leaving 6 bases not matched to a gene. From germline, CDR1 is SGHTA and CDR2 FQGNSA.

This sequence joins TRBV25-1 and TRBJ2-3; D is possibly TRBD1 (6 bases). Looked up from germline, CDR1 is MGHDK and CDR2 is SYGVNS. The CDR3 is made up of 14 amino acids. The V gene lost 10 bases and the J gene lost 3 bases, with 17 bases spanning the gap. In DNA form, the CDR3 reads TGTGCCACCTCCGCGATGGGGGCTACAGATACGCAGTATTTT. Protein: CATSAMGATDTQYF.

The rearrangement uses TRBV7-2 and TRBJ1-2, with D uncertain. This CDR3 contains 11 residues. Looked up from germline, CDR1 is SGHTA and CDR2 is FQGNSA. The V gene lost 5 bases and the J gene lost 3 bases, with 4 bases spanning the gap. Written as DNA, the CDR3 is TGTGCCAGCAGCCCGGACTATGGCTACACCTTC. It encodes CASSPDYGYTF.

The chain employs TRBV5-1 and TRBJ1-1; D is unclear. The CDR3 is 14 amino acids. Germline-derived CDR1 and CDR2 are SGHRS and YFSETQ. Trimming took off 3 bases at V and 2 bases at J, with 11 bases between the two ends. CDR3 protein: CASSSSVLNTEAFF. The CDR3 DNA reads as TGCGCCAGCAGCTCCTCCGTGTTAAACACTGAAGCTTTCTTT.

This sequence joins TRBV6-6 and TRBJ1-2; 8 bases fit TRBD1. CDR3 length equals 15 residues. Germline V CDR1 and CDR2: MNHNY, SVGAGI (reference sequence). V dropped 6 bases and J dropped 8; count of bases not matched to a gene: 14. CDR3 bases: TGTGCCAGCAGAGAAGACAGGGGAGGGTCTAGGGGCTACACCTTC. Translating it yields CASREDRGGSRGYTF.

This rearrangement joins TRBV5-1 to TRBJ2-5; D is uncertain. CDR1 SGHRS and CDR2 YFSETQ come from the germline V gene. The germline V and J ends were trimmed by 7 bases and 5 bases, with 12 bases remaining between them. This CDR3 has 12 amino acids. The CDR3 loop reads CASREPEETQYF. The CDR3 DNA reads TGCGCCAGCCGAGAACCGGAGGAGACCCAGTACTTC.

The CDR3 loop is CASRYAGMHTDTQYF. The CDR3 bases are TGTGCCAGCAGATATGCGGGGATGCACACAGATACGCAGTATTTT. The rearrangement uses TRBV5-4 and TRBJ2-3; tentative D call: TRBD2 (6 bases). Germline V CDR1 and CDR2: SGHNT, YYREEE (reference sequence). V lost 5 bases, J lost 2 bases, and 15 bases lay in between. The CDR3 covers 15 residues.